The next 8 T cell receptor beta chains were all read from a single sample in a study of response to subunit inactivated influenza vaccine. From the RT-PCR reads, TCRdb called clonotypes with MiXCR, one entry per CDR3 protein. The sample shows about 700,000 distinct CDR3 sequences, 12% to 15% of them seen only once. This material consisted of PBMCs from blood, taken about 14 days before vaccination. The receptors come from a man aged 50-59 years who received an inactivated influenza vaccine.

In its sample, this clonotype was seen a few times. This sequence joins TRBV3-1 and TRBJ1-1; 9 bases align to TRBD1. V gave up 3 bases and J gave up 5 bases; unmatched junction bases: 4. The germline V gene has CDR1 LGHDT and CDR2 YNNKEL (reference sequence). CDR3 length: 14 residues. This chain's CDR3 is CASSHGTGRTEAFF. The DNA of the CDR3 is TGTGCCAGCAGCCATGGGACAGGGAGGACTGAAGCTTTCTTT.

This clonotype came up a few times. V gene TRBV12-3 or TRBV12-4 combines with J gene TRBJ1-1; tentatively, D is TRBD1 (5 bases). The V end lost 6 bases, the J end lost 1 base, and 9 bases lay between the germline ends. The length of the CDR3 is 13 residues. The CDR3 coding sequence is TGTGCCAGCAGAGGGGCGCAGAACACTGAAGCTTTCTTT. The encoded protein is CASRGAQNTEAFF.

This clonotype was counted many times. The chain carries TRBV7-9 and TRBJ2-3; D uncertain. The CDR3 has 15 residues. The V end was cut by 1 base, the J end by 0 bases, with 8 bases between. Germline lookup yields CDR1 SEHNR and CDR2 FQNEAQ (reference sequence). CDR3 residues: CASSLVYGSTDTQYF. CDR3 DNA sequence: TGTGCCAGCAGCTTAGTTTATGGGAGCACAGATACGCAGTATTTT.

The chain links TRBV27 to TRBJ2-3; the match to TRBD2 covers 10 bases. CDR3 length: 14 amino acids. With V trimmed by 10 bases and J by 1 base, 5 bases remained unmatched. Germline V gives CDR1 MNHEY, CDR2 SMNVEV (reference sequence). The CDR3 region is CATQLAGGTDTQYF. CDR3 in DNA: TGTGCCACCCAGCTAGCGGGGGGCACAGATACGCAGTATTTT.

This clonotype was found a few times. CDR3 nucleotides: TGTGCCAGCAGCTTAGTGCGGGAGGTTAATGAGCAGTTCTTC. Its translation is CASSLVREVNEQFF. V and J are TRBV7-9 and TRBJ2-1, with TRBD2 matching over 8 bases. Germline V gene lookup returns CDR1 SEHNR and CDR2 FQNEAQ (reference sequence). The V and J ends lost 1 base and 7 bases, in that order; junction bases with no gene match: 3. The CDR3 covers 14 residues.

Only a few counts were recorded for this clonotype. The CDR3 nucleotides read TGCAGTGCTCCCGGGACTAGCGGAGGCCTATACGAGCAGTACTTC. This codes for CSAPGTSGGLYEQYF. The chain uses TRBV20-1 and TRBJ2-7; 11 bases are shared with TRBD2. V was pared by 5 bases and J by 4 bases, with 10 bases of the junction left unmatched. Germline lookup yields CDR1 DFQATT and CDR2 SNEGSKA (reference sequence). The CDR3 totals 15 residues.

This clonotype was detected ten times or more. The rearrangement uses TRBV18 and TRBJ1-6, with TRBD1 matching over 7 bases. Germline values: CDR1 KGHSH, CDR2 LQKENI. V lost 6 bases and J lost 10; bases outside the gene matches: 9. This CDR3 region has 14 residues. Written as DNA, the CDR3 is TGTGCCAGCTCCCTAGACAGGGAAGCCTCACCCCTCCACTTT. Protein product: CASSLDREASPLHF. The complete variable domain, with remaining parts taken from reference TRBV18 and TRBJ1-6, reads NAGVMQNPRHLVRRRGQEARLRCSPMKGHSHVYWYRQLPEEGLKFMVYLQKENIIDESGMPKERFSAEFPKEGPSILRIQQVVRGDSAAYFCASSLDREASPLHFGNGTRLTVT.

A few counts support this clonotype. V and J are TRBV11-2 and TRBJ2-1; no firm D call. The V gene lost 7 bases and the J gene lost 1 base, with 11 bases spanning the gap. Germline assignment: CDR1 SGHAT and CDR2 FQNNGV. This CDR3 spans 14 amino acids. The chain's CDR3 is CASTISQSYNEQFF. CDR3 in DNA: TGTGCCAGCACCATTAGTCAATCCTACAATGAGCAGTTCTTC.